This TCR beta chain was sequenced for a study of blood T cell repertoires in COVID-19. Measured with immunoSEQ multiplex PCR; TCRdb has only the in-frame clones, and not every one. The profile shows about 130,000 clones, just under 85% of them singletons. The V and J ends lost 2 bases and 5 bases, in that order; junction bases with no gene match: 3. The CDR3 length is 14 residues. The germline V gene has CDR1 MNHEY and CDR2 SVGAGI. The clonotype was recovered from a human donor in a cohort sampled during active COVID-19. The chain joins TRBV6-5 to TRBJ2-5; 9 bases map to TRBD1. Sequencing was carried out using peripheral blood. The CDR3 region is CASSYGTGWETQYF. CDR3 bases: TGTGCCAGCAGTTACGGGACAGGGTGGGAGACCCAGTACTTC.